Listed below are T cell receptor beta chains from one sample, sequenced in a study of blood T cell dynamics during melanoma immunotherapy. Measured with immunoSEQ multiplex PCR; TCRdb has only the in-frame clones, and not every one. The repertoire holds 9,100 or so clones, 85% seen once, with about 0.95% in the top ten. The specimen was blood, collected from a patient treated with checkpoint blockade. Every receptor here comes from a human donor with melanoma. Both conserved end residues are part of each CDR3. D genes are given only for firm matches. Clone size, where shown, is once, few, many, or a class for clones that have expanded.

abundance	j_gene	v_gene	d_gene	CDR3aa	CDR3nt
-	TRBJ2-3	TRBV7-6	-	CASSLVGVDTQYF	TGTGCCAGCAGCTTAGTAGGAGTAGATACGCAGTATTTT
-	TRBJ1-5	TRBV7-2	TRBD1	CASSLSGTGNQPQHF	TGTGCCAGCAGCTTAAGTGGGACAGGGAATCAGCCCCAGCATTTT
-	TRBJ1-6	TRBV5-1	TRBD1	CASSLERQGAGSPLHF	TGCGCCAGCAGCTTGGAAAGACAGGGGGCCGGCTCACCCCTCCACTTT
-	TRBJ1-2	TRBV30	TRBD1	CAWSLRTGVDGYTF	TGTGCCTGGAGTCTTAGGACAGGGGTGGATGGCTACACCTTC
-	TRBJ2-7	TRBV4-2	TRBD1	CASSQDLGTGGSEQYF	TGTGCCAGCAGCCAAGATCTTGGGACAGGGGGCTCAGAGCAGTACTTC
-	TRBJ2-3	TRBV28	-	CASSLVSVADTQYF	TGTGCCAGCAGTTTAGTCAGCGTTGCGGATACGCAGTATTTT
-	TRBJ1-2	TRBV9	TRBD1	CASSGNVGQGASYGYTF	TGTGCCAGCAGCGGAAACGTGGGACAGGGGGCTTCCTATGGCTACACCTTC
-	TRBJ2-7	TRBV6-5	TRBD1	CASSGRDRGYHEQYF	TGTGCCAGCAGTGGCCGGGACAGGGGTTACCACGAGCAGTACTTC
-	TRBJ1-4	TRBV2	-	CASSEWGRWGTNEKLFF	TGTGCCAGCAGTGAATGGGGTCGATGGGGAACTAATGAAAAACTGTTTTTT
-	TRBJ2-3	TRBV11-2	-	CASSPRGGGAVTDTQYF	TGTGCCAGCAGCCCGCGAGGTGGGGGGGCTGTCACAGATACGCAGTATTTT
-	TRBJ1-2	TRBV30	-	CAWGEEDYGYTF	TGTGCCTGGGGCGAAGAGGACTATGGCTACACCTTC
-	TRBJ1-1	TRBV6-5	TRBD1	CASSYYLGQGAPEAFF	TGTGCCAGCAGTTACTACTTGGGACAGGGGGCCCCTGAAGCTTTCTTT
-	TRBJ1-1	TRBV25-1	-	CASSPGGEGTTEAFF	TGTGCCAGCAGCCCGGGCGGGGAGGGAACCACTGAAGCTTTCTTT
-	TRBJ1-1	TRBV6-6	-	CASSYDPANTEAFF	TGTGCCAGCAGTTACGATCCGGCGAACACTGAAGCTTTCTTT
-	TRBJ2-7	TRBV28	TRBD1	CASIETGTGGNYEQYF	TGTGCCAGCATTGAAACCGGGACAGGGGGCAACTACGAGCAGTACTTC
-	TRBJ2-3	TRBV2	TRBD2	CASSLFGGASADTQYF	TGTGCCAGCAGCCTATTCGGGGGGGCAAGCGCAGATACGCAGTATTTT
-	TRBJ1-3	TRBV7-9	TRBD1	CASSPQGAKTGNTIYF	TGTGCCAGCAGCCCACAGGGGGCAAAAACTGGAAACACCATATATTTT
once	TRBJ1-1	TRBV6-6	TRBD1	CASSYGQDTEAFF	TGTGCCAGCAGTTACGGACAGGACACTGAAGCTTTCTTT
-	TRBJ1-3	TRBV7-9	-	CASSLGVDGSSGNTIYF	TGTGCCAGCAGCTTAGGAGTTGACGGCAGCTCTGGAAACACCATATATTTT
-	TRBJ2-1	TRBV6-5	TRBD2	CASSYSSGGAGNEQFF	TGTGCCAGCAGTTACTCGAGCGGGGGGGCGGGGAATGAGCAGTTCTTC
-	TRBJ2-1	TRBV9	-	CASSVAFGGGTYNEQFF	TGTGCCAGCAGCGTAGCTTTTGGGGGGGGCACCTACAATGAGCAGTTCTTC
-	TRBJ2-7	TRBV11-3	TRBD1	CASSKGQGNEQYF	TGTGCCAGCAGCAAGGGACAGGGGAACGAGCAGTACTTC
-	TRBJ2-7	TRBV6-5	TRBD1	CASSPPTGGAYEQYF	TGTGCCAGCAGTCCTCCGACAGGGGGCGCGTACGAGCAGTACTTC
-	TRBJ2-3	TRBV6-4	TRBD2	CASSELAGADTQYF	TGTGCCAGCAGTGAACTAGCGGGGGCCGATACGCAGTATTTT
-	TRBJ1-5	TRBV4-3	-	CASSQEVGVGQPQHF	TGCGCCAGCAGCCAAGAGGTGGGAGTTGGACAGCCCCAGCATTTT
once	TRBJ2-7	TRBV7-9	TRBD2	CASSTSGLVSEQYF	TGTGCCAGCAGCACGAGCGGACTAGTCAGCGAGCAGTACTTC
-	TRBJ1-1	TRBV14	-	CASKTGIEAFF	TGTGCCAGCAAAACAGGCATTGAAGCTTTCTTT
-	TRBJ1-1	TRBV7-2	-	CASSLALGGGEAFF	TGTGCCAGCAGCTTAGCGCTAGGGGGAGGTGAAGCTTTCTTT
-	TRBJ1-2	TRBV27	-	CASSPRPARPYGYTF	TGTGCCAGCAGCCCGAGGCCCGCCCGACCCTATGGCTACACCTTC
-	TRBJ1-1	TRBV6-1	-	CASSVDRMNTEAFF	TGTGCCAGCAGTGTTGACCGAATGAACACTGAAGCTTTCTTT
-	TRBJ2-5	TRBV6-7	-	CASSYLEQYF	TGTGCCAGCAGTTACCTGGAGCAGTACTTC
-	TRBJ2-1	TRBV10-3	TRBD2	CAISEASGGMEQFF	TGTGCCATCAGTGAGGCTAGCGGGGGTATGGAGCAGTTCTTC
-	TRBJ1-2	TRBV5-8	TRBD1	CASSLLLHDREVGYTF	TGTGCCAGCAGCTTACTACTACACGACAGGGAGGTTGGCTACACCTTC
-	TRBJ2-5	TRBV7-7	-	CASSSQVQETQYF	TGTGCTAGCAGCTCCCAAGTACAAGAGACCCAGTACTTC
few	TRBJ1-6	TRBV7-9	TRBD1	CASRPPFRQGYSPLHF	TGTGCCAGCAGACCCCCTTTTCGACAGGGTTATTCACCCCTCCACTTT
-	TRBJ2-2	TRBV4-3	-	CASNERNTGELFF	TGCGCCAGCAATGAGCGGAACACCGGGGAGCTGTTTTTT
-	TRBJ1-3	TRBV10-3	TRBD1	CAISEAPRDSGNTIYF	TGTGCCATCAGTGAGGCCCCCCGGGACAGTGGAAACACCATATATTTT
once	TRBJ2-3	TRBV11-2	TRBD2	CASSLGRGRGGSTDTQYF	TGTGCCAGCAGCTTAGGTCGAGGGCGGGGGGGATCCACAGATACGCAGTATTTT
-	TRBJ2-2	TRBV4-1	-	CASSQEGPGELFF	TGCGCCAGCAGCCAAGAAGGGCCCGGGGAGCTGTTTTTT
few	TRBJ1-5	TRBV30	TRBD1	CAWDRERNQPQHF	TGTGCCTGGGACAGGGAACGCAATCAGCCCCAGCATTTT
-	TRBJ1-2	TRBV5-6	TRBD1	CASSLMARQGLDYGYTF	TGTGCCAGCAGCTTGATGGCCCGACAGGGGCTCGACTATGGCTACACCTTC
-	TRBJ1-1	TRBV6-6	TRBD1	CASSRGQDNTEAFF	TGTGCCAGCAGTAGAGGACAGGACAACACTGAAGCTTTCTTT
-	TRBJ2-3	TRBV11-3	-	CASSLGRGVGTDTQYF	TGTGCCAGCAGCTTAGGAAGGGGCGTCGGCACAGATACGCAGTATTTT
few	TRBJ1-1	TRBV5-5	TRBD1	CASSLADREGEAFF	TGTGCCAGCAGCTTGGCCGACAGGGAAGGTGAAGCTTTCTTT
-	TRBJ1-5	TRBV7-8	-	CASSPHIGYGNQPQHF	TGTGCCAGCAGCCCCCATATAGGATATGGCAATCAGCCCCAGCATTTT
-	TRBJ2-3	TRBV6-6	-	CASSYSRAGLRDTQYF	TGTGCCAGCAGTTACTCTCGGGCGGGGCTACGAGATACGCAGTATTTT
-	TRBJ2-5	TRBV29-1	-	CSVVRAVQETQYF	TGCAGCGTTGTGAGGGCAGTCCAAGAGACCCAGTACTTC
-	TRBJ2-5	TRBV6-6	-	CASSYGGTAVETQYF	TGTGCCAGCAGTTACGGGGGCACGGCGGTGGAGACCCAGTACTTC
-	TRBJ1-2	TRBV5-1	TRBD1	CASSPSWTGIGDGYTF	TGCGCCAGCAGCCCGTCATGGACAGGGATCGGGGATGGCTACACCTTC
-	TRBJ2-2	TRBV9	-	CASSLTGQSGELFF	TGTGCCAGCAGCCTGACCGGACAGTCCGGGGAGCTGTTTTTT
-	TRBJ1-2	TRBV25-1	TRBD1	CASSENNRGYGYTF	TGTGCCAGCAGTGAAAACAACAGGGGTTATGGCTACACCTTC
-	TRBJ1-3	TRBV2	-	CASRESQNSGNTIYF	TGTGCCAGCAGGGAATCCCAAAACTCTGGAAACACCATATATTTT
-	TRBJ1-1	TRBV5-4	-	CASRQLMNTEAFF	TGTGCCAGCAGACAGCTTATGAACACTGAAGCTTTCTTT
-	TRBJ2-3	TRBV7-2	-	CASSRQQGRADTQYF	TGTGCCAGCAGCAGACAACAGGGGAGGGCAGATACGCAGTATTTT
-	TRBJ1-5	TRBV7-2	-	CASSLEYRENQPQHF	TGTGCCAGCAGCTTAGAGTACAGGGAGAATCAGCCCCAGCATTTT
-	TRBJ1-1	TRBV19	TRBD1	CASSIPQDRGQAFF	TGTGCCAGTAGTATACCCCAGGACAGGGGCCAAGCTTTCTTT